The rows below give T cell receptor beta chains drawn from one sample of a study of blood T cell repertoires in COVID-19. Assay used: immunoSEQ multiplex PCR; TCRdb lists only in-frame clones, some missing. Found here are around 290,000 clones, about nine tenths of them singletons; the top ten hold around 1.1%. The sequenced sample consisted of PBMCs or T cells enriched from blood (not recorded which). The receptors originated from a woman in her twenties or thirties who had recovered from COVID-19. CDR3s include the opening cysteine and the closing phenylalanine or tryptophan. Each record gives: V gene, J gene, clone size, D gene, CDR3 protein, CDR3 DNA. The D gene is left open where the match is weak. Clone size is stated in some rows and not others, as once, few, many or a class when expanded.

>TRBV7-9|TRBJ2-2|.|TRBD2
CASSDGLAGTGELFF
TGTGCCAGCAGCGACGGACTAGCGGGAACCGGGGAGCTGTTTTTT
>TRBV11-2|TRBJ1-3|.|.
CASSPVDSSSGNTIYF
TGTGCCAGCAGCCCCGTGGACAGTAGCTCTGGAAACACCATATATTTT
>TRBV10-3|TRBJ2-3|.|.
CAISPLPRVLGDTQYF
TGTGCCATCAGTCCTCTTCCGCGGGTACTTGGGGATACGCAGTATTTT
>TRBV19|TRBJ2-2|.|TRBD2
CASSGGRFSGELFF
TGTGCCAGTAGTGGCGGGAGATTCTCCGGGGAGCTGTTTTTT
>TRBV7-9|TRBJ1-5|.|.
CASSLTLGRGNNQPQHF
TGTGCCAGCAGCTTAACACTTGGCAGGGGCAACAATCAGCCCCAGCATTTT
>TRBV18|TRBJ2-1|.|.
CASSPTGWNEQFF
TGTGCCAGCTCACCAACAGGTTGGAATGAGCAGTTCTTC
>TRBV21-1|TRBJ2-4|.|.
CASSKVVWGQMNIQYF
TGTGCCAGCAGCAAAGTAGTTTGGGGACAGATGAACATTCAGTACTTC
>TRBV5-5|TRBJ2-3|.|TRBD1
CASSLAGGTGDQITQYF
TGTGCCAGCAGCTTGGCGGGCGGGACAGGAGACCAGATTACGCAGTATTTT
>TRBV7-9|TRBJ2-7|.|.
CASSLDPVMYEQYF
TGTGCCAGCAGCTTAGATCCGGTTATGTACGAGCAGTACTTC
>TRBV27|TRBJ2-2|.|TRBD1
CASSLSVTGALAGELFF
TGTGCCAGCAGTTTATCGGTAACAGGGGCCCTCGCCGGGGAGCTGTTTTTT
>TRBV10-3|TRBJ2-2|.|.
CAVRADSNTGELFF
TGTGCCGTGCGAGCGGACTCGAACACCGGGGAGCTGTTTTTT
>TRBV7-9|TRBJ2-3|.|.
CASSPYTDTQYF
TGTGCCAGCAGCCCCTACACAGATACGCAGTATTTT
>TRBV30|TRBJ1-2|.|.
CAWGPSRIHYGYTF
TGTGCCTGGGGCCCCTCGCGCATCCACTATGGCTACACCTTC
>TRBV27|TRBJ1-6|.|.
CASSSYSNSPLHF
TGTGCCAGCAGTTCATACAGCAATTCACCCCTCCACTTT
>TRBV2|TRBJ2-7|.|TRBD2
CASSPGLVNYEQYF
TGTGCCAGCAGTCCGGGACTAGTGAATTACGAGCAGTACTTC
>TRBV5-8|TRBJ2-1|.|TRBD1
CASSYNRGKSYNEQFF
TGTGCCAGCAGCTACAACAGGGGCAAATCCTACAATGAGCAGTTCTTC
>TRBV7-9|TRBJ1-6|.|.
CASSLVSGTETSPLHF
TGTGCCAGCAGCTTAGTATCAGGGACTGAAACTTCACCCCTCCACTTT
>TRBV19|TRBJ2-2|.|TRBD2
CASTPGAGGVATGELFF
TGTGCCAGCACGCCGGGAGCGGGGGGCGTAGCCACCGGGGAGCTGTTTTTT
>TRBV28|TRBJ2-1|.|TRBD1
CASSLAGTGVGNEQFF
TGTGCCAGCAGTTTAGCCGGGACAGGGGTGGGCAATGAGCAGTTCTTC
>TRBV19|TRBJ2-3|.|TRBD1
CASSIQGAALGTQYF
TGTGCCAGTAGTATACAGGGGGCCGCCCTTGGTACGCAGTATTTT
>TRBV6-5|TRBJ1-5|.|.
CASSSATGSNQPQHF
TGTGCCAGCAGTTCCGCGACAGGAAGCAATCAGCCCCAGCATTTT
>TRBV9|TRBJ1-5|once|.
CASSSWRGSQPQHF
TGTGCCAGCAGCTCGTGGAGGGGAAGTCAGCCCCAGCATTTT
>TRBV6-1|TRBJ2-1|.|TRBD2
CASSEGLGRGGRVGEQFF
TGTGCCAGCAGTGAAGGCTTAGGGAGGGGCGGGAGAGTAGGTGAGCAGTTCTTC
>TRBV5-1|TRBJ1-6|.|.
CASSLAGTSYNSPLHF
TGCGCCAGCAGCTTGGCGGGGACAAGCTATAATTCACCCCTCCACTTT
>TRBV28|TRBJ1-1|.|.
CASSSGTPNTEAFF
TGTGCCAGCAGCTCCGGGACACCGAACACTGAAGCTTTCTTT
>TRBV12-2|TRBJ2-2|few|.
CASRSPGLAVNDLNTGELFF
TGTGCAAGTCGCTCTCCGGGACTAGCGGTGAACGACCTCAACACCGGGGAGCTGTTTTTT
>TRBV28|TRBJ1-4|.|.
CASSLSRVDEKLFF
TGTGCCAGCAGTTTATCCAGGGTTGATGAAAAACTGTTTTTT
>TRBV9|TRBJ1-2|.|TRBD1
CASSAGTALYGYTF
TGTGCCAGCAGCGCCGGGACAGCTCTCTATGGCTACACCTTC
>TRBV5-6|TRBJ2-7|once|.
CASSLGPLSSYEQYF
TGTGCCAGCAGCTTGGGTCCACTATCCTCGTACGAGCAGTACTTC
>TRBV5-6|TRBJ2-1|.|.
CASSWETTTYNEQFF
TGTGCCAGCAGCTGGGAGACTACAACTTACAATGAGCAGTTCTTC
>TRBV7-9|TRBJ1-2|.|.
CASSFWAGSNYGYTF
TGTGCCAGCAGCTTTTGGGCGGGCAGCAACTATGGCTACACCTTC
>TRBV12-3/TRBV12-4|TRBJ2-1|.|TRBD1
CASMGTGNNEQFF
TGTGCCAGCATGGGGACAGGGAACAATGAGCAGTTCTTC
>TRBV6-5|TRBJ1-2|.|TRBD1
CASRPGTGTYGYTF
TGTGCCAGCAGACCCGGGACAGGAACCTATGGCTACACCTTC
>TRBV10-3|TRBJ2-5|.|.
CAISESLAAETQYF
TGTGCCATCAGTGAGTCGCTCGCTGCGGAGACCCAGTACTTC
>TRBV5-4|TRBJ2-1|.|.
CASSLLAQFLNEQFF
TGTGCCAGCAGCTTGCTAGCCCAATTTCTTAATGAGCAGTTCTTC
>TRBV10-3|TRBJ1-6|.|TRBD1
CAISYDRGASPLHF
TGTGCCATCAGTTACGACAGGGGGGCTTCACCCCTCCACTTT
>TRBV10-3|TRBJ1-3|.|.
CAISEADGGNTIYF
TGTGCCATCAGTGAAGCGGACGGAGGAAACACCATATATTTT
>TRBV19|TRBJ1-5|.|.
CASAQGKGPQHF
TGTGCCAGTGCCCAGGGAAAGGGGCCCCAGCATTTT
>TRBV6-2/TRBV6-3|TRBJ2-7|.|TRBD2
CASSGTSGRASGSYEQYF
TGTGCCAGCAGCGGGACTAGCGGGAGGGCCTCGGGTTCCTACGAGCAGTACTTC
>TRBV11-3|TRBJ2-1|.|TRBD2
CASSLDRTGLAGYNEQFF
TGTGCCAGCAGCTTAGATCGTACAGGACTAGCGGGTTACAATGAGCAGTTCTTC
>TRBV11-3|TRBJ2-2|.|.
CASSLDRGRGTGELFF
TGTGCCAGCAGCTTAGATCGGGGGAGAGGGACCGGGGAGCTGTTTTTT
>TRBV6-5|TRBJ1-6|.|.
CASSYTFRGGDSPLHF
TGTGCCAGCAGTTACACTTTCAGGGGAGGGGATTCACCCCTCCACTTT
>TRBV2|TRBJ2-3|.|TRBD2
CASSGQGGADTQYF
TGTGCCAGCAGCGGGCAGGGAGGGGCAGATACGCAGTATTTT
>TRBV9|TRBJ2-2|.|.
CASSVFGDIPGELFF
TGTGCCAGCAGCGTATTTGGGGACATTCCCGGGGAGCTGTTTTTT
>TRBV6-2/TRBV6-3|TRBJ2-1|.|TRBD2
CASSSSGSYNEQFF
TGTGCCAGCAGTTCTAGCGGGAGCTACAATGAGCAGTTCTTC
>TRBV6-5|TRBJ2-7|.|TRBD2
CASRAGLAVSYEQYF
TGTGCCAGCAGGGCGGGACTAGCGGTCTCCTACGAGCAGTACTTC
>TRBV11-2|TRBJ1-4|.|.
CASSLQGYYDKLFF
TGTGCCAGCAGCCTACAGGGATATTACGATAAACTGTTTTTT
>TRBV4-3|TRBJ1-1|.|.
CASSQDLIQGVDTEAFF
TGCGCCAGCAGCCAAGATTTGATACAGGGTGTGGACACTGAAGCTTTCTTT
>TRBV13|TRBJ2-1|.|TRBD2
CASSTRTSGRVNEQFF
TGTGCCAGCAGCACCCGGACTAGCGGGAGGGTGAATGAGCAGTTCTTC
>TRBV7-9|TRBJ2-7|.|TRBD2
CASSLAQLAGGYEQYF
TGTGCCAGCAGCTTAGCTCAACTAGCGGGGGGCTACGAGCAGTACTTC
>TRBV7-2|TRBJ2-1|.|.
CASSHVQGNEQFF
TGTGCCAGCAGTCATGTTCAGGGCAATGAGCAGTTCTTC
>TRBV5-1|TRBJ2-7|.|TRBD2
CASSSGLANNYEQYF
TGCGCCAGCAGCTCCGGACTAGCGAACAACTACGAGCAGTACTTC
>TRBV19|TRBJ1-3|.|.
CASSGGTGNTIYF
TGTGCCAGTAGTGGCGGAACTGGAAACACCATATATTTT
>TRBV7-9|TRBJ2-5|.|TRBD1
CASSLKGTGGRETQYF
TGTGCCAGCAGCTTAAAGGGGACAGGGGGCAGAGAGACCCAGTACTTC